The present TCR beta chain was sequenced within a study of cytomegalovirus exposure and HLA in healthy donors. As to this clone: The antigen is not known.

The CDR3 has 15 amino acids. The germline CDR1 and CDR2 sequences are SGDLS and YYNGEE. Trimming removed 0 bases from V and 0 bases from J, with 9 bases in between. The primer mix had 60 Vbeta and 13 Jbeta primers. Profiled with immunoSEQ multiplex PCR; TCRdb holds only in-frame clones, not every one. This table lists fewer than 70,000 clones. Study-wide points: The CMV antigen specificity of a few CMV-associated chains was confirmed through in vitro analysis.

This chain joins TRBV9 and TRBJ1-1; D not resolved. The sequence was collected from a woman under 30 in good health and CMV-seronegative. The specimen sequenced was PBMCs. The CDR3 DNA is TGTGCCAGCAGCGTAGTGGCGGGAATGAACACTGAAGCTTTCTTT. It codes for CASSVVAGMNTEAFF.